This T cell receptor (beta chain) derives from a study of shared clonotypes between healthy human individuals. TCRdb's table, derived via immunoSEQ multiplex PCR, lists solely in-frame clones and lacks some. The data show some 1,900,000 clones, 85% to 95% seen once. CD45RO-negative cells were positively selected for CCR7, leaving out terminally differentiated effector memory CD45RA+ cells. CDR1 is MGHDK and CDR2 is SYGVNS in the germline V gene. V lost 6 bases and J lost 2, with 5 bases in between. CDR3 size: 12 residues. The source of this sequence is a man aged 18 to 30 in good health. Material: naive CD8+ T cells sorted from blood. The genes are TRBV25-1 and TRBJ2-1, with D unclear. This chain's CDR3 is CASRATYNEQFF. The DNA for the CDR3 is TGTGCCAGCAGGGCCACCTACAATGAGCAGTTCTTC.